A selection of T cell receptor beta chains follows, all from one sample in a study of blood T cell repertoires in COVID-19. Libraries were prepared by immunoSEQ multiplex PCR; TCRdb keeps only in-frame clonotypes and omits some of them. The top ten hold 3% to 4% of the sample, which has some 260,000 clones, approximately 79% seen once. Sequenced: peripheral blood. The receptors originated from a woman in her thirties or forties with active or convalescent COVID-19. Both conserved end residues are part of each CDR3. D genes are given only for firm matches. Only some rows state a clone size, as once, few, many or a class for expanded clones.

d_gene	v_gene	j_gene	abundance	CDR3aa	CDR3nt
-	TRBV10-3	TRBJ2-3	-	CAISERGRTYGTDTQYF	TGTGCCATCAGTGAGCGGGGGAGAACCTATGGCACAGATACGCAGTATTTT
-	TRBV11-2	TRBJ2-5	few	CASSLNSNEGETQYF	TGTGCCAGCAGCTTAAACAGTAATGAAGGAGAGACCCAGTACTTC
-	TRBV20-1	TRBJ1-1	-	CSATPTTEAFF	TGCAGTGCTACCCCGACTACTGAAGCTTTCTTT
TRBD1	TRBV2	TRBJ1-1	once	CASSYDRVGPFGTEAFF	TGTGCCAGCAGCTACGACAGGGTGGGACCGTTTGGGACTGAAGCTTTCTTT
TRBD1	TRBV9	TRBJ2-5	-	CASSPRQGLGGTQYF	TGTGCCAGCAGCCCCCGACAGGGCCTTGGAGGAACCCAGTACTTC
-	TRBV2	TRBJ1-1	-	CASTEGVNTEAFF	TGTGCCAGCACCGAGGGGGTGAACACTGAAGCTTTCTTT
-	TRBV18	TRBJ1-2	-	CASSPPAGIGYTF	TGTGCCAGCTCACCACCTGCGGGGATCGGCTACACCTTC
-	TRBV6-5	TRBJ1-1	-	CASSYSRWNTEAFF	TGTGCCAGCAGTTACTCGAGGTGGAACACTGAAGCTTTCTTT
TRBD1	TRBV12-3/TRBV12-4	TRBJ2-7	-	CASRNSDRVVYF	TGTGCCAGCAGGAACAGCGACAGGGTTGTTTACTTC
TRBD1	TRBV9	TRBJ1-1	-	CASSVTGTVNTEAFF	TGTGCCAGCAGCGTTACCGGGACAGTGAACACTGAAGCTTTCTTT
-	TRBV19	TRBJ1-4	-	CASRIGSNEKLFF	TGTGCCAGTAGGATCGGTTCTAATGAAAAACTGTTTTTT
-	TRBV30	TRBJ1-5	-	CAYNTANSNQPQHF	TGTGCCTATAACACCGCAAATAGCAATCAGCCCCAGCATTTT
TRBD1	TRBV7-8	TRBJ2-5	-	CASSPRGRKTQYF	TGTGCCAGCAGCCCAAGGGGGCGGAAGACCCAGTACTTC
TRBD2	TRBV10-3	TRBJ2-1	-	CAISRSGGTNEQFF	TGTGCCATCAGTCGTAGCGGGGGGACAAATGAGCAGTTCTTC
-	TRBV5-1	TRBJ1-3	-	CASSSMSGLAGNTIYF	TGCGCCAGCAGTTCAATGTCGGGACTCGCTGGAAACACCATATATTTT
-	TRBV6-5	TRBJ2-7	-	CASRAPTRYEQYF	TGTGCCAGCAGGGCCCCGACACGTTACGAGCAGTACTTC
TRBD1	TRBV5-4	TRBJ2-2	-	CASSPGTGATGELFF	TGTGCCAGCAGCCCGGGGACAGGGGCCACCGGGGAGCTGTTTTTT
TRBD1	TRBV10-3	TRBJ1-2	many	CAISGGQGTYGYTF	TGTGCCATCAGTGGGGGACAGGGGACCTATGGCTACACCTTC
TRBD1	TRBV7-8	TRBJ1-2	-	CASSLQGANYGYTF	TGTGCCAGCAGCTTACAGGGGGCTAACTATGGCTACACCTTC
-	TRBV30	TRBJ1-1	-	CAWTRGTEAFF	TGTGCCTGGACAAGGGGAACTGAAGCTTTCTTT
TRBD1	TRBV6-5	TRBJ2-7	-	CASSYPAGTAGDEQYF	TGTGCCAGCAGTTACCCCGCCGGGACAGCCGGGGACGAGCAGTACTTC
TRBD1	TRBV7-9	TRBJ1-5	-	CASSLEGASNQPQHF	TGTGCCAGCAGCTTAGAGGGGGCGAGCAATCAGCCCCAGCATTTT
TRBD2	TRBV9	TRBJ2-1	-	CASSEGLAGRLNYNEQFF	TGTGCCAGCAGTGAAGGACTAGCGGGGCGCCTGAACTACAATGAGCAGTTCTTC
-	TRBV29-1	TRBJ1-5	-	CSAGQGANQPQHF	TGCAGCGCCGGCCAAGGGGCTAATCAGCCCCAGCATTTT
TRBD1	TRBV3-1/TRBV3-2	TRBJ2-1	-	CASSQWTGLNEQFF	TGTGCCAGCAGCCAATGGACAGGCCTAAATGAGCAGTTCTTC
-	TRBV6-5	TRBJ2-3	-	CASIEQGSTDTQYF	TGTGCCAGCATCGAACAGGGTAGCACAGATACGCAGTATTTT
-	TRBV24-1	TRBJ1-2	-	CATSDWRQTHYGYTF	TGTGCCACCAGTGATTGGAGACAGACACACTATGGCTACACCTTC
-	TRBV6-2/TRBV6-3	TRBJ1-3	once	CASSYSRSAGNTIYF	TGTGCCAGCAGTTACTCGAGGTCCGCTGGAAACACCATATATTTT
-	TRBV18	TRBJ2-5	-	CASSPGGPNTEETQYF	TGTGCCAGCTCGCCCGGAGGCCCTAACACAGAAGAGACCCAGTACTTC
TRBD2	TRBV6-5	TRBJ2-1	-	CASNKERGVFEQFF	TGTGCCAGCAATAAGGAGCGGGGGGTTTTCGAGCAGTTCTTC
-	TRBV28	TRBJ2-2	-	CASSPQTSSTGELFF	TGTGCCAGCAGTCCCCAGACAAGCTCCACCGGGGAGCTGTTTTTT
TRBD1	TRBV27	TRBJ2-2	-	CASSSRQGAAGELFF	TGTGCCAGCAGTTCCAGACAGGGGGCTGCCGGGGAGCTGTTTTTT
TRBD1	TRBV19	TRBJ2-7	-	CASKLDRDTYEQYF	TGTGCCAGTAAACTCGACAGGGATACCTACGAGCAGTACTTC
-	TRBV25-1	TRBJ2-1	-	CASSESGHEQFF	TGTGCCAGCAGTGAATCTGGGCATGAGCAGTTCTTC
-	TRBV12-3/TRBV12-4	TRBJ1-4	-	CASSPERGEKLFF	TGTGCCAGCAGTCCCGAACGTGGCGAAAAACTGTTTTTT
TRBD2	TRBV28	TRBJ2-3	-	CASYRGGNTDTQYF	TGTGCCAGCTACCGGGGGGGGAACACAGATACGCAGTATTTT
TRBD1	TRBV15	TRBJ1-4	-	CATSRVQGARNEKLFF	TGTGCCACCAGCAGAGTACAGGGGGCGAGAAATGAAAAACTGTTTTTT
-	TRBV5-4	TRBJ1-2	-	CASSLDSGNGYTF	TGTGCCAGCAGCTTGGATTCGGGGAATGGCTACACCTTC
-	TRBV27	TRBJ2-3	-	CASSLSGGGPDTQYF	TGTGCCAGCAGTTTATCCGGGGGAGGTCCAGATACGCAGTATTTT
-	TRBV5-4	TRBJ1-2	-	CASSFGAGSRDGYTF	TGTGCCAGCAGTTTTGGGGCAGGTTCTAGGGATGGCTACACCTTC
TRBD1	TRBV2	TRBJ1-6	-	CASRTGGVNSPLHF	TGTGCCAGCAGGACAGGGGGCGTTAATTCACCCCTCCACTTT
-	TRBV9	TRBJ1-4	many	CASSVGPENEKLFF	TGTGCCAGCAGCGTAGGGCCGGAGAATGAAAAACTGTTTTTT
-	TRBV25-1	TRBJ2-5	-	CASSAVETQYF	TGTGCCAGCAGTGCGGTAGAGACCCAGTACTTC
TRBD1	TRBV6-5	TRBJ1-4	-	CASSSTGGEKLFF	TGTGCCAGCAGTTCGACAGGGGGCGAAAAACTGTTTTTT
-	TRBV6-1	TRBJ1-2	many	CASSEYGRGSNGYTF	TGTGCCAGCAGTGAATACGGTAGAGGGTCGAATGGCTACACCTTC
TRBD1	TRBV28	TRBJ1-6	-	CASRVDRAGSSPLHF	TGTGCCAGCAGGGTAGACAGGGCGGGTAGTTCACCCCTCCACTTT
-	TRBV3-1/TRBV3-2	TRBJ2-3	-	CASSPGVLNTDTQYF	TGTGCCAGCAGCCCGGGGGTCCTGAACACAGATACGCAGTATTTT
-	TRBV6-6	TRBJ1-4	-	CASISGQNNEKLFF	TGTGCCAGCATCTCAGGACAGAACAATGAAAAACTGTTTTTT
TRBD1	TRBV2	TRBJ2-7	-	CASSGGTGGFEQYF	TGTGCCAGCAGTGGGGGGACAGGGGGTTTCGAGCAGTACTTC
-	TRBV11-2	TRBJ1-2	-	CASSSTQGNYGYTF	TGTGCCAGCAGCTCCACCCAGGGGAACTATGGCTACACCTTC
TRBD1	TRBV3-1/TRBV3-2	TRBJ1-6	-	CASSQTGTGVSPLHF	TGTGCCAGCAGCCAGACCGGGACAGGGGTTTCACCCCTCCACTTT
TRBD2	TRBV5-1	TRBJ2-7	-	CASSLETSGVPGEQYF	TGCGCCAGCAGCTTGGAGACTAGCGGGGTGCCTGGCGAGCAGTACTTC
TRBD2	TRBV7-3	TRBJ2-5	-	CASSPLTSGDMETQYF	TGTGCCAGCAGCCCCTTAACTAGCGGCGATATGGAGACCCAGTACTTC
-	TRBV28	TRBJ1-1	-	CASITGKTEAFF	TGTGCCAGCATTACAGGGAAAACTGAAGCTTTCTTT
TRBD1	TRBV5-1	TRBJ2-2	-	CASSLGTGGLNTGELFF	TGCGCCAGCAGCTTGGGGACAGGGGGCCTGAACACCGGGGAGCTGTTTTTT